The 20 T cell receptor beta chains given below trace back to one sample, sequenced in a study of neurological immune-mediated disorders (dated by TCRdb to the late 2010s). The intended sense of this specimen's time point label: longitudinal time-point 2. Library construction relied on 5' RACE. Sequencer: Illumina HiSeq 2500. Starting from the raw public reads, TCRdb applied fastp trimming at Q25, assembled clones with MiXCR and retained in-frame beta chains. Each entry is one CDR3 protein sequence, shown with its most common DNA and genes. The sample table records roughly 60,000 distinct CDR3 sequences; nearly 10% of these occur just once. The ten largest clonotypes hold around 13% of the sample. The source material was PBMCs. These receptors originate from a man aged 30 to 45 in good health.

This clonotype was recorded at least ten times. The CDR3 region has the DNA TGTGCCAGCAGTTCGTACCGCGGGGTTTTGGAGACCCAGTACTTC. Translation gives CASSSYRGVLETQYF. The chain joins TRBV28 to TRBJ2-5, with a tentative D call TRBD2 (6 bases). This CDR3 comprises 15 residues. Germline V gives CDR1 MDHEN, CDR2 SYDVKM. Trimming cost V 4 bases and J 5 bases, with 17 bases left between them. Drawing the rest from reference TRBV28 and TRBJ2-5, the complete variable domain is DVKVTQSSRYLVKRTGEKVFLECVQDMDHENMFWYRQDPGLGLRLIYFSYDVKMKEKGDIPEGYSVSREKKERFSLILESASTNQTSMYLCASSSYRGVLETQYFGPGTRLLVL.

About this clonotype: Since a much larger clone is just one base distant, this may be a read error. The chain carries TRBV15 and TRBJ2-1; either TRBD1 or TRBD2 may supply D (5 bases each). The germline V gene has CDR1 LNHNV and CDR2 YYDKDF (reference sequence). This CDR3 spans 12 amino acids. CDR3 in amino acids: CDTSTEGTKEFF. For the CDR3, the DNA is TGTGACACCAGCACCGAAGGGACCAAAGAGTTCTTC. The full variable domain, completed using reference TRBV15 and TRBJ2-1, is DAMVIQNPRYQVTQFGKPVTLSCSQTLNHNVMYWYQQKSSQAPKLLFHYYDKDFNNEADTPDNFQSRRPNTSFCFLDIRSPGLGDTAMYLCDTSTEGTKEFFGPGTRLTVL.

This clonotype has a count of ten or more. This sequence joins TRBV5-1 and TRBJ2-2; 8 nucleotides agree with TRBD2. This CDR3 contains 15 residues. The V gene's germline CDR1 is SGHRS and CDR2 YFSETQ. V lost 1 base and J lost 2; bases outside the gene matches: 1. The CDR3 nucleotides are TGCGCCAGCAGCTTGATAGCGGGAAACACCGGGGAGCTGTTTTTT. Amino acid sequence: CASSLIAGNTGELFF.

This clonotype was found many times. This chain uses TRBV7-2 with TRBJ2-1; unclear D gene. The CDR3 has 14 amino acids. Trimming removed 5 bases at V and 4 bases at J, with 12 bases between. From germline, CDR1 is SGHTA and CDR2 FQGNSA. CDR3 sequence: CASSDVMGYNEQFF. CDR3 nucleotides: TGTGCCAGCAGCGATGTAATGGGTTACAATGAGCAGTTCTTC.

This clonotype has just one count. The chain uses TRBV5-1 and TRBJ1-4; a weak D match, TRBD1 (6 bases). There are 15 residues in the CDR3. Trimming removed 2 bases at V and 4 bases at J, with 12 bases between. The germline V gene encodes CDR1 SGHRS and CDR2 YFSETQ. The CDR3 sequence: CASSFTGPHNEKLFF. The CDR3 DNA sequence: TGCGCCAGCAGCTTCACAGGGCCACATAATGAAAAACTGTTTTTT.

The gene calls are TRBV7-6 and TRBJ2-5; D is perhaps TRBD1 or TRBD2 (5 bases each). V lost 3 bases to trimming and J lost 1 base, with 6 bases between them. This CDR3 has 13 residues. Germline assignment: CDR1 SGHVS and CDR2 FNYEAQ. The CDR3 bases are TGTGCCAGCAGCTTTGGGACCCAAGAGACCCAGTACTTC. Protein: CASSFGTQETQYF.

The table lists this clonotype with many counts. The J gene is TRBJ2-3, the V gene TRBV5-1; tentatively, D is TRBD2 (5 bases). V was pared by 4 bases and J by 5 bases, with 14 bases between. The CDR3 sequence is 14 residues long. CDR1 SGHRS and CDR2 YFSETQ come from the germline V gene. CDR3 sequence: CASSLGSGLDTQYF. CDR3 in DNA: TGCGCCAGCAGCCTAGGGAGCGGTTTAGATACGCAGTATTTT. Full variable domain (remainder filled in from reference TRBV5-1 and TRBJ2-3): KAGVTQTPRYLIKTRGQQVTLSCSPISGHRSVSWYQQTPGQGLQFLFEYFSETQRNKGNFPGRFSGRQFSNSRSEMNVSTLELGDSALYLCASSLGSGLDTQYFGPGTRLTVL.

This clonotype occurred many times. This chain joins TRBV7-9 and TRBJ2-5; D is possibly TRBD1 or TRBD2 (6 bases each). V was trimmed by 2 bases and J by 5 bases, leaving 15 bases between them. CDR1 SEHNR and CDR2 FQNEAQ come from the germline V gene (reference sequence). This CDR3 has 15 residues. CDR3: CASSLFGGGDETQYF. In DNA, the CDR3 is TGTGCCAGCAGCTTATTTGGGGGCGGGGACGAGACCCAGTACTTC.

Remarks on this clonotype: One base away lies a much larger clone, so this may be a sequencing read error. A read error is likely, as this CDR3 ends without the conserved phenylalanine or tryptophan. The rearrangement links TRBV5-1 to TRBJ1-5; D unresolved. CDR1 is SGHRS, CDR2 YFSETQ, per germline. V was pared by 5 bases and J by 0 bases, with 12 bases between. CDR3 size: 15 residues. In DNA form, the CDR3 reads TGCGCCAGCAGACAGACACCTTATAGCAATCAGCCCCAGCATTGT. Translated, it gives CASRQTPYSNQPQHC.

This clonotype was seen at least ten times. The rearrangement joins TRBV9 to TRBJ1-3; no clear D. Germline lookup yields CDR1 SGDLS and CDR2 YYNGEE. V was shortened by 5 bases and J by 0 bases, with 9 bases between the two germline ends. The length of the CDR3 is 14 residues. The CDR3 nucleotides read TGTGCCAGCAGTCGTGGGAGCTCTGGAAACACCATATATTTT. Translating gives CASSRGSSGNTIYF.

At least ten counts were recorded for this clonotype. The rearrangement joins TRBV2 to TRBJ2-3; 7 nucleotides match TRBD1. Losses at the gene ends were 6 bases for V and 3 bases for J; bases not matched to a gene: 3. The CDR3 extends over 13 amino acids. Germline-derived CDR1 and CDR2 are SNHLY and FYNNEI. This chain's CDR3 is CASRTGRTDTQYF. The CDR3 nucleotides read TGTGCCAGCAGGACAGGGCGGACAGATACGCAGTATTTT.

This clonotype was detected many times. The CDR3 region is CASSLDGTNVRSEQYF. In DNA form, the CDR3 reads TGCGCCAGCAGCTTGGACGGGACAAATGTTCGAAGCGAGCAGTACTTC. This chain connects TRBV5-1 to TRBJ2-7, with D tentatively TRBD1 (6 bases). The V gene lost 0 bases and the J gene lost 6 bases, with 19 bases spanning the gap. Germline V gene sequence: CDR1 SGHRS, CDR2 YFSETQ. The CDR3 has 16 amino acids.

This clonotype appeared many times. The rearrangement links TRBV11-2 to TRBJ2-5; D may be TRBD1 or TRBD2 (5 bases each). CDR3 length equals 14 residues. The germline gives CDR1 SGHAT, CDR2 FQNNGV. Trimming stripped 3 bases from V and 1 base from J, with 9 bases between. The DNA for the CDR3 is TGTGCCAGCAGCTTGACCGGGGCCCAAGAGACCCAGTACTTC. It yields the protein CASSLTGAQETQYF.

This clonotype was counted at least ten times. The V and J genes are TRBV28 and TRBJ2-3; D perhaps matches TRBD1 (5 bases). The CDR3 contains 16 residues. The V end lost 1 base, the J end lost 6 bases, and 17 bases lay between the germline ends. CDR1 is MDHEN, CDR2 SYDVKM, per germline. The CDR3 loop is CASSLSPGLFTDTQYF. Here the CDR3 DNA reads TGTGCCAGCAGTTTATCCCCAGGGCTTTTTACGGATACGCAGTATTTT.

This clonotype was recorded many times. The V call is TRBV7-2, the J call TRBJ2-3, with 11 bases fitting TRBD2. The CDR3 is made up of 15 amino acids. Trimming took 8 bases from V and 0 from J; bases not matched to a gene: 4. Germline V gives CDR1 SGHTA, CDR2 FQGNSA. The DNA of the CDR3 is TGTGCCAGCCGTTGGACTAGCGGGAGCACAGATACGCAGTATTTT. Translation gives CASRWTSGSTDTQYF.

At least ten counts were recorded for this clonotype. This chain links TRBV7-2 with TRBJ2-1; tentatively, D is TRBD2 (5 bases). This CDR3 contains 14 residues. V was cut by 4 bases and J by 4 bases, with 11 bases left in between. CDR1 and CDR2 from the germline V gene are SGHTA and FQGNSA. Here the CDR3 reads CASSSPTSYNEQFF. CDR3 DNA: TGTGCCAGCAGCTCACCTACTAGTTACAATGAGCAGTTCTTC.

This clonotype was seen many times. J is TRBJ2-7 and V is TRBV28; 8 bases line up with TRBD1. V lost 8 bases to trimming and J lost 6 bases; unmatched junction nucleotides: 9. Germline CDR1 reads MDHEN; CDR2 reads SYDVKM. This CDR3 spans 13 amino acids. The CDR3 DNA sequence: TGTGCCAGCTTGGCCAGGGGGCCTATCGAGCAGTACTTC. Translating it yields CASLARGPIEQYF.

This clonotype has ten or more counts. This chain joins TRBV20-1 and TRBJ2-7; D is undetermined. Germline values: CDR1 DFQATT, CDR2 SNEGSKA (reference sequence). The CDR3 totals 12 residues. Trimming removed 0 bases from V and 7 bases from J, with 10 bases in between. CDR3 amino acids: CSARDPVVEQYF. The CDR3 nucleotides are TGCAGTGCTAGAGATCCGGTGGTGGAGCAGTACTTC.

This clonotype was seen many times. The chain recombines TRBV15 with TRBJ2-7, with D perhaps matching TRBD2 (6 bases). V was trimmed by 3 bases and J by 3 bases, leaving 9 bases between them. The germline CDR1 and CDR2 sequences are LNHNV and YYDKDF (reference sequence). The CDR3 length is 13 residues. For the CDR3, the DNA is TGTGCCACCAGCAGGGGACTGAACTACGAGCAGTACTTC. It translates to CATSRGLNYEQYF.

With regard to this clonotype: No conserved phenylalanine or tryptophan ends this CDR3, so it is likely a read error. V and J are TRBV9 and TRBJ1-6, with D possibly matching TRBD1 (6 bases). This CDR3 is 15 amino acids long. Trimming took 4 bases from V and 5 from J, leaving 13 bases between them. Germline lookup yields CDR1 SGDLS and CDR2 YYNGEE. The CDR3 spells CASSPRGGDNSPLHY. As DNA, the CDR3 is TGTGCCAGCAGCCCCCGAGGGGGTGATAATTCACCCCTCCACTAT.